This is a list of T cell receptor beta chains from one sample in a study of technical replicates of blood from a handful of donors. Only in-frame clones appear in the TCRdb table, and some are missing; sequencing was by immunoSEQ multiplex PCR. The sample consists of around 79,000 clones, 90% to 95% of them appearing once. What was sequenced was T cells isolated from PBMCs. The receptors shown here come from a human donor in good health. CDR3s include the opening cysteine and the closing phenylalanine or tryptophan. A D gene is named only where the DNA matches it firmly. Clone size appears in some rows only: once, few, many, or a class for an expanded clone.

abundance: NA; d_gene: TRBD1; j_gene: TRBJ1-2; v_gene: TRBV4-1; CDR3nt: TGCGCCAGCAGCCAAGGGTACGACAGGGGCCACTATGGCTACACCTTC; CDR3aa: CASSQGYDRGHYGYTF
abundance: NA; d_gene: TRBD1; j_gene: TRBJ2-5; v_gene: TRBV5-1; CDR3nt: TGCGCCAGCAGCTCTACAGGGGGGTCGGAGACCCAGTACTTC; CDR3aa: CASSSTGGSETQYF
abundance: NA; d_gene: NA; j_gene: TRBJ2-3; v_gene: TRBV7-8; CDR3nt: TGTGCCAGCAGCTCCGGCGCGGGCCTCACAGATACGCAGTATTTT; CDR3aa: CASSSGAGLTDTQYF
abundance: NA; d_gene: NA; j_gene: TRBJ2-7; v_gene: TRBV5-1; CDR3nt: TGCGCCAGCAGCTTGGCCGGGACACTGGAATACGAGCAGTACTTC; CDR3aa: CASSLAGTLEYEQYF
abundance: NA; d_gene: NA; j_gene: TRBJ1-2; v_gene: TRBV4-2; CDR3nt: TGTGCCAGCAGCCTCCAAGATAACGGACTGAACTATGGCTACACCTTC; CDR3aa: CASSLQDNGLNYGYTF
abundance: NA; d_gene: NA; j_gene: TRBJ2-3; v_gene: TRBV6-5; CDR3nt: TGTGCCAGCAGCCGCGGGACCCCAGCAGAAGATACGCAGTATTTT; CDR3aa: CASSRGTPAEDTQYF
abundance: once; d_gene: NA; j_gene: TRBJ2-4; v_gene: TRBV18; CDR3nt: TGTGCCAGCTCACCACGAAGCGAGTCTAACATTCAGTACTTC; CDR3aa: CASSPRSESNIQYF
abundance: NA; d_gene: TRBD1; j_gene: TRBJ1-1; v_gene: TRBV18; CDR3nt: TGTGCCAGCTCACCCTCGGGACAGGGGAACACTGAAGCTTTCTTT; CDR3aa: CASSPSGQGNTEAFF
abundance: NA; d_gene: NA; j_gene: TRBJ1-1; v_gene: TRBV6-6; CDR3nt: TGTGCCAGCAGTTACCCTACTACAGGGCGGACTGAAGCTTTCTTT; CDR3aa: CASSYPTTGRTEAFF
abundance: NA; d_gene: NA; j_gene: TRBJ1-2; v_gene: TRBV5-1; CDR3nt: TGCGCCAGCAGCCCGGGGGAGGGGAACTATGGCTACACCTTC; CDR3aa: CASSPGEGNYGYTF
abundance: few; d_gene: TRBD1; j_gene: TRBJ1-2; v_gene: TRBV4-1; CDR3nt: TGCGCCAGCAGCCGCGGACAGGGGTATGGCTACACCTTC; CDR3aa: CASSRGQGYGYTF
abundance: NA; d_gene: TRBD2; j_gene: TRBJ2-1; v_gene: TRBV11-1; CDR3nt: TGTGCCAGCGCGGTTAATCCAGCGGGGCTCAATGAGCAGTTCTTC; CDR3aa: CASAVNPAGLNEQFF
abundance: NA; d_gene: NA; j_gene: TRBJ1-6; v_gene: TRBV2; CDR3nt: TGTGCCAGCAGTGAGAGGAGTTCCCTAAGCTCCTATAATTCACCCCTCCACTTT; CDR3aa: CASSERSSLSSYNSPLHF
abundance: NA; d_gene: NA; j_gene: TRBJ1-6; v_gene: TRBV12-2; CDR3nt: TGTGCAAGTCGCTCCGAGAGGAGGGTTAATTCACCCCTCCACTTT; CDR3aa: CASRSERRVNSPLHF
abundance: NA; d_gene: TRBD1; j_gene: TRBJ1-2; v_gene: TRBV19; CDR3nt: TGTGCCAGTAGCAAGACCTGGACAGGCAGGAACACCTTC; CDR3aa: CASSKTWTGRNTF
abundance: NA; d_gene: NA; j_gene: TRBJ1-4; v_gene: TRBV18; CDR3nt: TGTGCCAGCTCACCTCAAGATCGTGCCGGGACTAAACTGTTTTTT; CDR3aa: CASSPQDRAGTKLFF
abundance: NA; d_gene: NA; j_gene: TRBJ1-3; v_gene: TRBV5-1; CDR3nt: TGCGCCAGCAGCTTTTACCGCGGGAACACCAGACGTGGAAACACCATATATTTT; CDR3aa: CASSFYRGNTRRGNTIYF
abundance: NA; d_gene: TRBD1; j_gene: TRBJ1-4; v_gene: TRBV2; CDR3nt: TGTGCCAGCACCGGGACAGGGCAAAAACTGTTTTTT; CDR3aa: CASTGTGQKLFF
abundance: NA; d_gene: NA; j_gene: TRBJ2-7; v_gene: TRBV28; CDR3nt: TGTGCCAGCAGTTTTCAGGCACTAGTTACGGAGCAGTACTTC; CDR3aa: CASSFQALVTEQYF
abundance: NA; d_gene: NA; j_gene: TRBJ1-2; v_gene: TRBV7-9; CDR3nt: TGTGCCAGCAGCTTCGGAGGTGAGAACTATGGCTACACCTTC; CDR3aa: CASSFGGENYGYTF
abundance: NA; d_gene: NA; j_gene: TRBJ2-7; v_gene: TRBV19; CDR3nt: TGTGCCAGTAGTGACAACAGTCATAGGGGTTACTACGAGCAGTACTTC; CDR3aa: CASSDNSHRGYYEQYF
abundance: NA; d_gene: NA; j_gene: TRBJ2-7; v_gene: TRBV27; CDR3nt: TGTGCCAGCAGTAACAACTACGAGCAGTACTTC; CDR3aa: CASSNNYEQYF
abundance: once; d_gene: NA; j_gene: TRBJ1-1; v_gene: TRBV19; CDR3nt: TGTGCCAGTAGTATTTACCAGGACATGAACACTGAAGCTTTCTTT; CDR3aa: CASSIYQDMNTEAFF
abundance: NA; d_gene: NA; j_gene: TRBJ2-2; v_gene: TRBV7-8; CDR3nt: TGTGCGCATCCGGAGGGAGTGAACACCGGGGAGCTGTTTTTT; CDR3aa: CAHPEGVNTGELFF
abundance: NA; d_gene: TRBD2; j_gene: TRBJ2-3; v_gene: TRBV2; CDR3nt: TGTGCCAGCGGGGGACGGCGGGGGGGAGCAGATACGCAGTATTTT; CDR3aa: CASGGRRGGADTQYF
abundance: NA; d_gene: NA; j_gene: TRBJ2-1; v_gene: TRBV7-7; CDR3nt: TGTGCTAGCAGCTTAGACCTTAGCTACAATGAGCAGTTCTTC; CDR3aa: CASSLDLSYNEQFF
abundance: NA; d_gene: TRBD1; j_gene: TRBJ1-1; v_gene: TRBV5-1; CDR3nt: TGCGCCAGCAGCTTCAATAAAAATAAGCCGGGACAGGGGTGGTTCACTGAAGCTTTCTTT; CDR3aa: CASSFNKNKPGQGWFTEAFF
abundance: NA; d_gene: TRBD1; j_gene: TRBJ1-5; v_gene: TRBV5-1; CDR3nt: TGCGCCAGCAGCATGACAGGGCTTAATCAGCCCCAGCATTTT; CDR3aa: CASSMTGLNQPQHF
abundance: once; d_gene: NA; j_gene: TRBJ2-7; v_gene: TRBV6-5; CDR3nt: TGTGCCAGCAGTTACCCCGGCGGAGGGCGCTACGAGCAGTACTTC; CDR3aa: CASSYPGGGRYEQYF
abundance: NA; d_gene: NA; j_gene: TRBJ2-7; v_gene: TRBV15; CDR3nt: TGTGCCACCAGCAGGGAAGGGAGGCTGGGTGGCGAGCAGTACTTC; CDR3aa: CATSREGRLGGEQYF
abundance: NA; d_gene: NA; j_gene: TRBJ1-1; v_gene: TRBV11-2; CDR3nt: TGTGCCAGCAGCTTAGAATCTTTCGCGGACACTGAAGCTTTCTTT; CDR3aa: CASSLESFADTEAFF
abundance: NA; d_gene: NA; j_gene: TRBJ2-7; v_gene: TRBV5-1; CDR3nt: TGCGCCAGCAGCTTTGACAGATTCTCCTACGAGCAGTACTTC; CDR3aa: CASSFDRFSYEQYF
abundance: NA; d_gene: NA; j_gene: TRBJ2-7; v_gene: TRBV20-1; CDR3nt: TGCAGTGCTAGAGATGGGCGGGGGCAGTACTTC; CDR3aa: CSARDGRGQYF
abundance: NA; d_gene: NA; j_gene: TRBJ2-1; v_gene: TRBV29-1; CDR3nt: TGCAGCGTTGCCTCGTACAATGAGCAGTTCTTC; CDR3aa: CSVASYNEQFF
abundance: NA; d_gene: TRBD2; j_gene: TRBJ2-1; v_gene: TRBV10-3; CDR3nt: TGTGCCATCAGTGAGAGGACTAGCGGGAGAGACTCGCTCTTC; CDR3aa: CAISERTSGRDSLF
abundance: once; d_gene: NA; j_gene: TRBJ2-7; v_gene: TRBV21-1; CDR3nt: TGTGCCAGCAGCAAAGCCTATAAGCGGGGGATCCACGAGCAGTACTTC; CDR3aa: CASSKAYKRGIHEQYF
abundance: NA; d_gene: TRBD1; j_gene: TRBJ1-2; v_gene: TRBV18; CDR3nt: TGTGCCAGCTCACTGACCGGGACAGGGGACTATGGCTACACCTTC; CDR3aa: CASSLTGTGDYGYTF
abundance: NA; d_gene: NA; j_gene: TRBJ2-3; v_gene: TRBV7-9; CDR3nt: TGTGCCAGCAGCCCCCAACAGGTATCAGATACGCAGTATTTT; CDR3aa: CASSPQQVSDTQYF
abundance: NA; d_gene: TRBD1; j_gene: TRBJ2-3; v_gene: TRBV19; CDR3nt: TGTGCCAGTAGTATAGCGACAGGGAGAGATACGCAGTATTTT; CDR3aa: CASSIATGRDTQYF
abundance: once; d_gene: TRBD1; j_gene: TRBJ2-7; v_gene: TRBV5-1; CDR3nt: TGCGCCAGCAGCGAGGGACAGGGTCTCTACGAGCAGTACTTC; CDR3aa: CASSEGQGLYEQYF
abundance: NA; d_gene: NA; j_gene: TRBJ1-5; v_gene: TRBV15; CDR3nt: TGTGCCACCAGCAGGGACAGACTTAATCAGCCCCAGCATTTT; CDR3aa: CATSRDRLNQPQHF
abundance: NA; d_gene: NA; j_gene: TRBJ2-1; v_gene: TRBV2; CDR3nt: TGTGCCAGCAGGGCCCCCCTGGACAATGAGCAGTTCTTC; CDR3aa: CASRAPLDNEQFF
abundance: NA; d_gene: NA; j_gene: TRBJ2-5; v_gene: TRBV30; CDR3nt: TGTGCCTGGAGTGCCAACCAAGAGACCCAGTACTTC; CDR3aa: CAWSANQETQYF
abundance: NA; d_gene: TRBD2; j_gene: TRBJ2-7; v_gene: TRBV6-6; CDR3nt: TGTGCCAGCAGTTACTCGACTAGCGGGCCAACCTACGAGCAGTACTTC; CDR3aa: CASSYSTSGPTYEQYF
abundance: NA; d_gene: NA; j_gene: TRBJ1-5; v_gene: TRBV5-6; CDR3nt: TGTGCCAGCAGCTTGGGAGTCGGTGTCAGGTTAAATCAGCCCCAGCATTTT; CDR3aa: CASSLGVGVRLNQPQHF
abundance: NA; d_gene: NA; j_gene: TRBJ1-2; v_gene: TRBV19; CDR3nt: TGTGCCAGTAGTATTGGGCCAGGGGATGGCTACACCTTC; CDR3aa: CASSIGPGDGYTF
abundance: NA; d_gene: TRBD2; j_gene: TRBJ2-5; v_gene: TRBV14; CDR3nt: TGTGCCAGCAGCCAGCGGGAGGGCCTCAGACAAGAGACCCAGTACTTC; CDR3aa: CASSQREGLRQETQYF
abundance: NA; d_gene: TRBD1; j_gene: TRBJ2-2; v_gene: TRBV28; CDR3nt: TGTGCCAGCGCTCCCGGGACAGGGGTCTTCGGGGAGCTGTTTTTT; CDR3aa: CASAPGTGVFGELFF
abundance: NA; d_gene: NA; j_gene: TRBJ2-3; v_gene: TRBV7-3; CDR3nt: TGTGCCAGCAGCCCAACACAGGCTACCCGCACAGATACGCAGTATTTT; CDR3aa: CASSPTQATRTDTQYF
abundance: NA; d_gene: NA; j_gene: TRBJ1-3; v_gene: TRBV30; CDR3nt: TGTGCCTGGAGTGTACTGACTGGAAACACCATATATTTT; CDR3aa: CAWSVLTGNTIYF
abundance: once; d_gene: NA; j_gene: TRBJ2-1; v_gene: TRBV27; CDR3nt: TGTGCCAGCAGTTTAGGCGGGACCACCTTGGGCTCCTACAATGAGCAGTTCTTC; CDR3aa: CASSLGGTTLGSYNEQFF
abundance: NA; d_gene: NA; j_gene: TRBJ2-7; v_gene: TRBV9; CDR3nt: TGTGCCAGCAGCGTCGGACAATCCTACGAGCAGTACTTC; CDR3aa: CASSVGQSYEQYF
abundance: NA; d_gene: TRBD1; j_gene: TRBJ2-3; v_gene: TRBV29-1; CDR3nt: TGCAGCGTTCACAGGGGTGGAACAGATACGCAGTATTTT; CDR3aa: CSVHRGGTDTQYF
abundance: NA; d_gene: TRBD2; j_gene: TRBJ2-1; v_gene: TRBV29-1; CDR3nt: TGCAGCGTTCTCGACGGACTAGCGGGAGAAAGTGAGCAGTTCTTC; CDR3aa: CSVLDGLAGESEQFF